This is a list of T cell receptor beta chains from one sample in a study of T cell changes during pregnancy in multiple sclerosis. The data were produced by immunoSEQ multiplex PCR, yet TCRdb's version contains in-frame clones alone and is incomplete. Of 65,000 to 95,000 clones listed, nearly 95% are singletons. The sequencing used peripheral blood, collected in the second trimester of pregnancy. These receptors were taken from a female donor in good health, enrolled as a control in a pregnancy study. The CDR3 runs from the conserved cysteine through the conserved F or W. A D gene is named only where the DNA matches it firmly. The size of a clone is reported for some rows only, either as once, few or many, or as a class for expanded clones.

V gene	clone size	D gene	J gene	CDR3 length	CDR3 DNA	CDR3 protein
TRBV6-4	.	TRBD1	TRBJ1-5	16	TGTGCCAGCAGTCAAGGGACAGGGCTTGGCAATCAGCCCCAGCATTTT	CASSQGTGLGNQPQHF
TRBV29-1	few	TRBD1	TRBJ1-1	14	TGCAGCGTCCTGACCGACAGGGTGAACACTGAAGCTTTCTTT	CSVLTDRVNTEAFF
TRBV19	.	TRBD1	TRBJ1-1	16	TGTGCCAGTAGCCCCTGGGACAGCATCTTGAACACTGAAGCTTTCTTT	CASSPWDSILNTEAFF
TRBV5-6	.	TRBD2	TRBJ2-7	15	TGTGCCAGCAGCTTGACTAGCGGGAAGGTCCACGAGCAGTACTTC	CASSLTSGKVHEQYF
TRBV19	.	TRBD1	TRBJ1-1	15	TGTGCCAGTACCCCCCGGGACAGGGCGAACACTGAAGCTTTCTTT	CASTPRDRANTEAFF
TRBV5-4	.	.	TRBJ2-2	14	TGTGCCAGCAGCTTTGATAGAACCACCGGGGAGCTGTTTTTT	CASSFDRTTGELFF
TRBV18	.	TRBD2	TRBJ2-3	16	TGTGCCAGCTCACACGATACTAGCGGGAGGACAGATACGCAGTATTTT	CASSHDTSGRTDTQYF
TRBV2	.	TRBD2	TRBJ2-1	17	TGTGCCAGCAGTGAATACCTGGGACTAGGATCCTACAATGAGCAGTTCTTC	CASSEYLGLGSYNEQFF
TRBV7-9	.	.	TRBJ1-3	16	TGTGCCAGCAGCTTAGGTCGGGGATCCTCTGGAAACACCATATATTTT	CASSLGRGSSGNTIYF
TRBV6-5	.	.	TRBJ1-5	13	TGTGCCAGCAGTCGCGTTAGCAATCAGCCCCAGCATTTT	CASSRVSNQPQHF
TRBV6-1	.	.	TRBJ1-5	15	TGTGCCAGCAGTGGACGATGGACGGGGAATCAGCCCCAGCATTTT	CASSGRWTGNQPQHF
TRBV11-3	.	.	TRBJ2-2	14	TGTGCCAGCAGCGCCACTAGGGCCTCCGGGGAGCTGTTTTTT	CASSATRASGELFF
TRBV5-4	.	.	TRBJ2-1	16	TGTGCCAGCAGCGACCCGGGACTCCGGACCTACAATGAGCAGTTCTTC	CASSDPGLRTYNEQFF
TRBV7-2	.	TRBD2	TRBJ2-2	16	TGTGCCAGCAGCCTGGGACTAGCGGGAGCGGCCGGGGAGCTGTTTTTT	CASSLGLAGAAGELFF
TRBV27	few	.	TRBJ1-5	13	TGTGCCAGCAGTTTACTGAGCAATCAGCCCCAGCATTTT	CASSLLSNQPQHF
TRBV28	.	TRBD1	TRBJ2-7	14	TGTGCCAGCAGTATACCGGGACAGGCCTACGAGCAGTACTTC	CASSIPGQAYEQYF
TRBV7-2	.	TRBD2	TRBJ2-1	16	TGTGCCAGCAGCCCAACTAGCGGGAGTGCGGATCACGAGCAGTTCTTC	CASSPTSGSADHEQFF
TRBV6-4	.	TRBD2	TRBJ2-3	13	TGTGCCAGCAGCCCCGGAACTAGCGAGGCGCAGTATTTT	CASSPGTSEAQYF
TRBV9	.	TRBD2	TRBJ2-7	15	TGTGCCAGCAGCCTCGGGACTAGCGCGACCTACGAGCAGTACTTC	CASSLGTSATYEQYF
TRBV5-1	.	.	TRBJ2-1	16	TGCGCCAGCAGAGATTATCACAGGGTTTCAGCCAATGAGCAGTTCTTC	CASRDYHRVSANEQFF
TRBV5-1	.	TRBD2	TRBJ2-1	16	TGCGCCAGCAGTCCGACTAGCGGGAGTACCCACAATGAGCAGTTCTTC	CASSPTSGSTHNEQFF
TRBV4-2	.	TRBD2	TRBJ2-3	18	TGTGCCAGCAGCCAAGATGACAGACTAGCGGGACTCACAGATACGCAGTATTTT	CASSQDDRLAGLTDTQYF
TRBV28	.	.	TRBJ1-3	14	TGTGCCAGCAGCAGGGACATTTCTGGAAACACCATATATTTT	CASSRDISGNTIYF
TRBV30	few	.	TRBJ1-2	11	TGTGCCTGGAGGGCGCGAGACAGCTACACCTTC	CAWRARDSYTF
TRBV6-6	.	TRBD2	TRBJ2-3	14	TGTGCCAGCAGTACTAGCGGGAGGGGAGATACGCAGTATTTT	CASSTSGRGDTQYF
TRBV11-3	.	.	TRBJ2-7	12	TGTGCCAGCAGCTCGTCAGGGGACGAGCAGTACTTC	CASSSSGDEQYF
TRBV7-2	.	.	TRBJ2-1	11	TGTGCCAGCACCGCGGGTAATGAGCAGTTCTTC	CASTAGNEQFF
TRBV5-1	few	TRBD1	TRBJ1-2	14	TGCGCCAGCAGCCCCGACAGGGGGGACTATGGCTACACCTTC	CASSPDRGDYGYTF
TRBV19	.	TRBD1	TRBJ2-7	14	TGTGCCAGTAGTCGACAGGGGGCAGGGAACGAGCAGTACTTC	CASSRQGAGNEQYF
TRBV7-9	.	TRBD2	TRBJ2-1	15	TGTGCCAGCAGCTTGGGGACTACAATGCCCCATGAGCAGTTCTTC	CASSLGTTMPHEQFF
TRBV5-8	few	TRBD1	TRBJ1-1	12	TGTGCCAGCAGCCACCGACAGGGCACAGCTTTCTTT	CASSHRQGTAFF
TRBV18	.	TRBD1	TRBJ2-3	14	TGTGCCAGCTCACCGGACAGGAACACAGATACGCAGTATTTT	CASSPDRNTDTQYF
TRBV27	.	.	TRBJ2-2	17	TGTGCCAGCACAACCGGGATGGGATGGGGATACACCGGGGAGCTGTTTTTT	CASTTGMGWGYTGELFF
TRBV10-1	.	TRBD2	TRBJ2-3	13	TGCGGGACTCGGGGGGGATCCACAGATACGCAGTATTTT	CGTRGGSTDTQYF
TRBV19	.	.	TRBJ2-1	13	TGTGCCAGTAGTATAGGTTTATACAATGAGCAGTTCTTC	CASSIGLYNEQFF
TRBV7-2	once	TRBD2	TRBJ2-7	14	TGTGCCAGCAGCACGGGAGGGGGGGACTACGAGCAGTACTTC	CASSTGGGDYEQYF
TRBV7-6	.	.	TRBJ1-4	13	TGTGCCAGCAGCCCCGATTGGGCGGAAAAACTGTTTTTT	CASSPDWAEKLFF
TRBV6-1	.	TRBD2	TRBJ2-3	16	TGTGCCAGCAGTGAAGTACTAGCGGGGATCACAGATACGCAGTATTTT	CASSEVLAGITDTQYF
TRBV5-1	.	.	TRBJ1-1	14	TGCGCCAGCAGTAAGACAGGCGTGAACACTGAAGCTTTCTTT	CASSKTGVNTEAFF
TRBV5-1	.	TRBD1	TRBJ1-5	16	TGCGCCAGCAGCTTGGGCACAGGGGGCGCGGGTCAGCCCCAGCATTTT	CASSLGTGGAGQPQHF
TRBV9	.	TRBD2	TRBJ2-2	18	TGTGCCAGCAGCGTAGGGAGTAGCGGGGAGAGGGTCTCCGGGGAGCTGTTTTTT	CASSVGSSGERVSGELFF
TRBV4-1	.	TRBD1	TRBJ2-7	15	TGCGCCAGCAGCCAAGGTCCAGGGGGCATATACGAGCAGTACTTC	CASSQGPGGIYEQYF
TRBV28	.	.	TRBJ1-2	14	TGTGCCAGCAGCCTGGCAGGGCGCGGCTATGGCTACACCTTC	CASSLAGRGYGYTF
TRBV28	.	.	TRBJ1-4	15	TGTGCCAGCAGACTGAGACAGGAATTATCTGGAAAACTGTTTTTT	CASRLRQELSGKLFF
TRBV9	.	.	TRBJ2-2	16	TGTGCCAGCAGCGCTTCGGGACTTCCTAACACCGGGGAGCTGTTTTTT	CASSASGLPNTGELFF
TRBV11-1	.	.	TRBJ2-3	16	TGTGCCAGCAGCTTGTCCTACGAGGGCCGCACAGATACGCAGTATTTT	CASSLSYEGRTDTQYF
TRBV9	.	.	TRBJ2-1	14	TGTGCCAGCAGCGTAGACGGGAGCGGCAATGAGCAGTTCTTC	CASSVDGSGNEQFF
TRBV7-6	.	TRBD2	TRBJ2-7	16	TGTGCCAGCAGCTTAGGACTAGCGGGAGGGTCCTACGAGCAGTACTTC	CASSLGLAGGSYEQYF
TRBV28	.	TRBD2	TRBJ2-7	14	TGTGCCAGCAGTTCGACTAGCGGGTTGTACGAGCAGTACTTC	CASSSTSGLYEQYF